These T cell receptor beta chains were read from a single sample in a study of cytomegalovirus exposure and HLA in healthy donors. Here immunoSEQ multiplex PCR was the method, and the copy in TCRdb shows in-frame clones only, minus some. The sample has 150,000 to 200,000 clones; 75% to 90% are singletons. What was sequenced was PBMCs. These receptors were taken from a man between 18 and 35 years old in good health and CMV-seropositive. The conserved cysteine and the conserved F or W are not part of the CDR3 here.

v_gene	j_gene	len	CDR3aa
TRBV30	TRBJ1-6	14	AWSVVVGQGSSPLH
TRBV11-1	TRBJ2-3	12	ASSTGTGDLAQY
TRBV14	TRBJ2-5	12	ASSQGGTRKTQY
TRBV7-8	TRBJ2-7	13	ASRNRQGLGYEQY
TRBV27	TRBJ1-6	12	ASSLTGSKSPLH
TRBV4-1	TRBJ1-1	12	ASSLPGGGQGAF
TRBV4-2	TRBJ2-3	14	ASSQRRGAQLDTQY
TRBV20-1	TRBJ2-7	9	SARMGREQY
TRBV6-5	TRBJ1-2	13	ASSYDGALDYGYT
TRBV9	TRBJ2-3	14	ASSERGSFGTDTQY
TRBV9	TRBJ1-3	13	ASTGSGGTGNTIY
TRBV4-3	TRBJ1-2	13	ASSQDGQGPYGYT
TRBV27	TRBJ2-7	10	ASSLADGEQY
TRBV5-1	TRBJ2-5	14	ASSLWGTTRQETQY
TRBV29-1	TRBJ1-2	15	SVEGGGQGASNYGYT
TRBV6-6	TRBJ1-2	9	ASSRDSYYT
TRBV10-2	TRBJ2-5	13	ASSELKRSKETQY
TRBV4-3	TRBJ2-7	14	ASSRGTSGASYEQY
TRBV13	TRBJ2-7	15	ASSFGRGLLYTYEQY
TRBV7-2	TRBJ1-1	12	ASSLASDLTEAF
TRBV6-1	TRBJ1-1	18	ASSVTFWDRGPRENTEAF
TRBV6-5	TRBJ2-7	12	ASSSSGTGYEQY
TRBV29-1	TRBJ2-7	8	SVGSYEQY
TRBV7-3	TRBJ1-2	11	ASSSGQNYGYT
TRBV10-3	TRBJ2-7	11	ASQTRTSYEQY
TRBV6-1	TRBJ1-2	13	ASREDRIYPYGYT
TRBV6-5	TRBJ1-2	12	ASSHRGGNYGYT
TRBV9	TRBJ2-2	15	ASSAYGTESNTGELF
TRBV13	TRBJ1-1	12	ASSPTTGDTEAF
TRBV7-2	TRBJ1-2	16	ASNLQGAPLKGNYGYT
TRBV19	TRBJ2-7	13	ASRPFRGLGHEQY
TRBV27	TRBJ2-1	13	ASGPKGQGYNEQF
TRBV11-2	TRBJ1-5	13	ASSLDGGNFQPQH
TRBV5-6	TRBJ1-2	9	ASSLLYGYT
TRBV6-1	TRBJ1-2	9	ASSGGGGYT
TRBV11-2	TRBJ2-7	10	ASREGSYEQY
TRBV4-1	TRBJ1-4	16	ASSRSGQGRGVDEKLF
TRBV21-1	TRBJ1-5	12	ASSTFPGSGPQH
TRBV5-5	TRBJ1-1	13	ASDRFPRGATEAF
TRBV4-3	TRBJ2-7	13	ASSQDRTDYLEQY
TRBV5-1	TRBJ2-7	13	ASSPGSQLNYEQY
TRBV7-2	TRBJ2-2	12	ASSARGITGELF
TRBV7-2	TRBJ1-5	12	ASSGQGGDQPQH
TRBV5-1	TRBJ2-1	13	ASSPTAGGRNEQF
TRBV7-2	TRBJ2-5	14	ASSLRNAGGQETQY